A single sample gave rise to the 9 T cell receptor beta chains below, sequenced in a study of blood T cell repertoires in COVID-19. Libraries were prepared by immunoSEQ multiplex PCR; TCRdb keeps only in-frame clonotypes and omits some of them. The sample contains 25,000 to 35,000 clones, around 94% of which appear only once. Sequenced: peripheral blood. The source of these receptors is a woman aged 70-85 years with COVID-19, enrolled during active disease.

This chain uses TRBV7-3 with TRBJ1-1; TRBD1 matches 7 bases. This CDR3 region has 13 residues. The V and J ends lost 5 bases and 4 bases, in that order; junction bases with no gene match: 4. CDR1 and CDR2 from the germline V gene are SGHTA and FQGTGA. The CDR3 spells CASSATGSTEAFF. The CDR3 DNA sequence: TGTGCCAGCAGCGCGACAGGGAGCACTGAAGCTTTCTTT.

CDR3 protein: CASMWGGLNTEAFF. In DNA form, the CDR3 reads TGTGCCAGCATGTGGGGGGGCTTGAACACTGAAGCTTTCTTT. V and J are TRBV6-5 and TRBJ1-1; a weak D match, TRBD1 (6 bases). V lost 7 bases to trimming and J lost 0 bases, with 12 bases between them. The V gene's germline CDR1 is MNHEY and CDR2 SVGAGI. The CDR3 length is 14 residues.

The rearrangement joins TRBV30 to TRBJ2-3, with D possibly matching TRBD2 (5 bases). Germline V gives CDR1 GTSNPN, CDR2 SVGIG (reference sequence). Trimming removed 2 bases from V and 3 bases from J, with 15 bases in between. The CDR3 spans 15 residues. The CDR3 protein is CAWSIGLGWTDTQYF. DNA for the CDR3: TGTGCCTGGAGTATTGGACTGGGCTGGACAGATACGCAGTATTTT.

This chain links TRBV28 with TRBJ2-3; D may be TRBD1 (6 bases). V gave up 6 bases and J gave up 6 bases, with 22 bases separating them. Germline CDR1 MDHEN, CDR2 SYDVKM. The CDR3 covers 16 residues. The CDR3 DNA follows: TGTGCCAGCAGAGCCCGGACAGCGGCCGTAATGGATACGCAGTATTTT. This encodes CASRARTAAVMDTQYF. Combining the CDR3 with reference TRBV28 and TRBJ2-3 gives the whole variable domain DVKVTQSSRYLVKRTGEKVFLECVQDMDHENMFWYRQDPGLGLRLIYFSYDVKMKEKGDIPEGYSVSREKKERFSLILESASTNQTSMYLCASRARTAAVMDTQYFGPGTRLTVL.

CDR3 in amino acids: CSVEGTGVAIQLIDHRYF. Written as DNA, the CDR3 is TGCAGCGTTGAAGGCACAGGGGTGGCGATTCAACTAATTGATCACCGGTACTTC. The V and J genes are TRBV29-1 and TRBJ2-5; 7 bases align to TRBD1. The J segment lost 13 bases and the V segment lost 1 base, leaving 27 bases of the junction unmatched. This CDR3 contains 18 residues. Germline V gene lookup returns CDR1 SQVTM and CDR2 ANQGSEA.

The chain recombines TRBV5-1 with TRBJ2-5; D is possibly TRBD2 (6 bases). Germline lookup yields CDR1 SGHRS and CDR2 YFSETQ. The CDR3 is 13 residues long. Trimming left V 5 bases short and J 2 bases short, with 10 bases between. This chain's CDR3 is CASSQTRQETQYF. CDR3 DNA: TGCGCCAGCAGTCAGACTAGGCAAGAGACCCAGTACTTC. Complete variable domain (other parts from reference TRBV5-1 and TRBJ2-5): KAGVTQTPRYLIKTRGQQVTLSCSPISGHRSVSWYQQTPGQGLQFLFEYFSETQRNKGNFPGRFSGRQFSNSRSEMNVSTLELGDSALYLCASSQTRQETQYFGPGTRLLVL.

This rearrangement joins TRBV30 to TRBJ1-4, with no clear D. Trimming took off 4 bases at V and 4 bases at J, with 4 bases between the two ends. Germline V gene lookup returns CDR1 GTSNPN and CDR2 SVGIG (reference sequence). The CDR3 runs to 11 residues. This CDR3 is CAWNRNEKLFF. CDR3 sequence (DNA): TGTGCCTGGAATCGTAATGAAAAACTGTTTTTT.

This chain connects TRBV6-4 to TRBJ2-3; TRBD1 is a possible D gene (5 bases). V lost 3 bases and J 3 bases, leaving 16 bases between the germline ends. There are 16 residues in the CDR3. Per germline, CDR1 MRHNA and CDR2 SNTAGT. The CDR3 loop is CASSDMAGSVTDTQYF. The CDR3 nucleotides are TGTGCCAGCAGTGATATGGCAGGGTCGGTAACAGATACGCAGTATTTT.

This CDR3 is CASTVGTGRNSPLHF. The CDR3 DNA reads TGTGCCAGCACCGTGGGGACAGGGAGAAATTCACCCCTCCACTTT. This chain joins TRBV2 and TRBJ1-6; 9 nucleotides match TRBD1. The CDR3 has 15 residues. The ends lost 7 bases at V and 7 bases at J; junction bases unmatched: 8. Germline assignment: CDR1 SNHLY and CDR2 FYNNEI.